This T cell receptor beta chain was profiled in a study of T cell repertoires in aging, cancer and after chemotherapy. General study results and limits: Loss of evenness, beyond lost richness, contributed to age-related TCR diversity decline in cancer patients.

Concerning this clonotype itself: Its antigen is not known.

Peripheral blood genomic DNA, not sorted cells or RNA, was the template. Rearranged V-D-J TRB sequences were amplified with a mixed TRB-A/B primer pool. Using its own MiXCR run on the multiplex PCR reads, TCRdb lists one record per CDR3 protein. The table records 2,000 or so distinct CDR3 sequences, about 32% of them present only once. This sequence originates from a human donor with a solid tumor. The sequenced material came from blood.

This chain's CDR3 is CANEEAGGFGYTF. The CDR3 DNA reads as TGTGCTAATGAGGAGGCAGGGGGCTTTGGCTACACCTTC. The V call is TRBV12-5, the J call TRBJ1-2; 8 bases line up with TRBD1. Germline V gene data show CDR1 as LGHNT and CDR2 as FRNRAP. The CDR3 runs 13 residues. The trim removed 10 bases at V and 7 bases at J, leaving 11 bases unmatched.